This TCR beta chain was profiled in a study of cytomegalovirus exposure and HLA in healthy donors. Regarding the study as a whole: Rare TCR sequences predominated, though certain public TCRs were found in many donors. A classifier reportedly called cytomegalovirus status with high sensitivity and specificity.

A word on this clone: Its antigen is not identified.

In germline, CDR1 is SEHNR, CDR2 FQNEAQ (reference sequence). V gave up 5 bases and J gave up 4 bases; unmatched junction bases: 10. The CDR3 has 15 residues. Primers included in the PCR were 60 Vbeta and 13 Jbeta primers. Repertoires were generated with immunoSEQ multiplex PCR, while TCRdb's copy carries only in-frame clones and drops some. This sample's table has 40,000 to 60,000 clones. The clonotype comes from a female donor in good health and CMV-seronegative. Material for sequencing was PBMCs. The rearrangement links TRBV7-9 to TRBJ1-1; 7 bases line up with TRBD1. CDR3: CASSPDRVEATEAFF. The CDR3 nucleotides read TGTGCCAGCAGCCCAGACAGGGTGGAGGCCACTGAAGCTTTCTTT.